These 16 T cell receptor beta chains originate from one sample sequenced in a study of CD8 T cells in Susac syndrome. An input of 0.5 to 1 ug of RNA was subjected to reverse transcription using random hexamers. MiXCR, run by TCRdb on the immunoSEQ multiplex PCR reads, gives a single entry per CDR3 protein. The table has about 150,000 distinct CDR3 sequences, roughly 96% seen once. The sequenced material came from CD4+ T cells from PBMCs. The receptor source for this set is a human donor with multiple sclerosis.

V and J are TRBV6-1 and TRBJ1-5, with a possible D match to TRBD1 (6 bases). Germline assignment: CDR1 MNHNS and CDR2 SASEGT. CDR3 length: 14 amino acids. The ends were cut back, 3 bases at V and 6 bases at J, with 12 bases in the middle. CDR3 residues: CASSEGGWGQPQHF. DNA of the CDR3: TGTGCCAGCAGTGAGGGGGGCTGGGGTCAGCCCCAGCATTTT.

The chain has TRBV3-1 and TRBJ2-7; maybe TRBD2 (6 bases). Trimming removed 2 bases from V and 4 bases from J, with 15 bases in between. This CDR3 comprises 15 residues. The germline V gene has CDR1 LGHDT and CDR2 YNNKEL (reference sequence). The CDR3 is CASSQTLAGTYEQYF. The CDR3 coding sequence is TGTGCCAGCAGCCAAACCCTGGCAGGGACTTACGAGCAGTACTTC.

The chain links TRBV7-2 to TRBJ1-1; D gene unclear. V gave up 5 bases and J gave up 0 bases, with 13 bases separating them. Per the germline V gene, CDR1 is SGHTA and CDR2 is FQGNSA. The CDR3 contains 15 residues. The CDR3 nucleotides are TGTGCCAGCAGCCCCGACCGTTCGTTGAACACTGAAGCTTTCTTT. Its translation: CASSPDRSLNTEAFF.

The V call is TRBV24-1, the J call TRBJ2-7; weak D call: TRBD1 (6 bases). Trimming shortened V by 3 bases and J by 2 bases, and 10 bases separated the two germline ends. Germline lookup yields CDR1 KGHDR and CDR2 SFDVKD. The CDR3 spans 14 residues. The CDR3 is CATSDPDRTYEQYF. CDR3 sequence (DNA): TGTGCCACCAGTGATCCTGACAGGACCTACGAGCAGTACTTC.

DNA for the CDR3: TGTGCCTGGAGAGGGACTAGCGGGGGTAAGGGGTCCTACAATGAGCAGTTCTTC. This sequence encodes CAWRGTSGGKGSYNEQFF. The rearrangement uses TRBV30 and TRBJ2-1; 14 bases map to TRBD2. V shed 3 bases, J shed 1 base, and the junction held 8 bases outside the gene matches. This CDR3 contains 18 residues. The germline gives CDR1 GTSNPN, CDR2 SVGIG (reference sequence). Full variable domain (remainder filled in from reference TRBV30 and TRBJ2-1): SQTIHQWPATLVQPVGSPLSLECTVEGTSNPNLYWYRQAAGRGLQLLFYSVGIGQISSEVPQNLSASRPQDRQFILSSKKLLLSDSGFYLCAWRGTSGGKGSYNEQFFGPGTRLTVL.

The gene calls are TRBV4-3 and TRBJ2-3; 10 nucleotides line up with TRBD2. The V gene's germline CDR1 is LGHNA and CDR2 YSLEER. This CDR3 spans 16 amino acids. V gave up 3 bases and J gave up 0 bases; unmatched junction bases: 3. CDR3 in DNA: TGCGCCAGCAGCCAGGTAGCGGGGGGAAGCACAGATACGCAGTATTTT. Encoded protein: CASSQVAGGSTDTQYF.

This sequence joins TRBV15 and TRBJ2-1; 8 nucleotides match TRBD2. This CDR3 has 15 amino acids. V gave up 1 base and J gave up 4 bases; unmatched junction bases: 3. The germline V gene has CDR1 LNHNV and CDR2 YYDKDF (reference sequence). CDR3 residues: CATSRGSGGYNEQFF. CDR3 nucleotide sequence: TGTGCCACCAGCAGAGGAAGCGGGGGTTACAATGAGCAGTTCTTC.

The chain has TRBV19 and TRBJ1-2; possibly TRBD1 for D (6 bases). V was shortened by 7 bases and J by 4 bases, with 10 bases between the two germline ends. Looked up from germline, CDR1 is LNHDA and CDR2 is SQIVND (reference sequence). CDR3 size: 12 residues. In nucleotides, the CDR3 is TGTGCCAGTACCAAGGGGGTCTATGGCTACACCTTC. Translation: CASTKGVYGYTF.

The chain employs TRBV19 and TRBJ2-7; D perhaps matches TRBD1 (6 bases). This CDR3 comprises 13 residues. In germline, CDR1 is LNHDA, CDR2 SQIVND (reference sequence). Trimming took off 8 bases at V and 1 base at J, with 12 bases between the two ends. The CDR3 region has the DNA TGTGCCAGTGGGGCGACAGGTTCCTACGAGCAGTACTTC. It specifies CASGATGSYEQYF.

Only one count was recorded for this clonotype. The rearrangement joins TRBV4-1 to TRBJ2-1; D gene uncertain. From germline, CDR1 is MGHRA and CDR2 YSYEKL. This CDR3 region has 13 residues. V was cut by 0 bases and J by 9 bases, with 9 bases left in between. The CDR3 bases are TGCGCCAGCAGCCAAGACCCCTGGGGTGAGCAGTTCTTC. Protein: CASSQDPWGEQFF.

The chain joins TRBV6-2 or TRBV6-3 to TRBJ1-6; the D is unclear. The length of the CDR3 is 15 residues. V lost 2 bases, J lost 9 bases, and 14 bases lay in between. CDR1 MNHEY and CDR2 SVGEGT come from the germline V gene. Here the CDR3 DNA reads TGTGCCAGCAGTTACGGAGCCTCCTCAGGTTCACCCCTCCACTTT. Its translation is CASSYGASSGSPLHF.

The chain joins TRBV7-2 to TRBJ2-2; no clear D gene. Germline V gives CDR1 SGHTA, CDR2 FQGNSA. Trimming pared 6 bases from V and 0 bases from J, leaving 5 bases between. The CDR3 is 13 amino acids. CDR3 coding DNA: TGTGCCAGCAGACAGCCGAACACCGGGGAGCTGTTTTTT. Its translation: CASRQPNTGELFF.

The V and J genes are TRBV2 and TRBJ2-7; TRBD2 is a possible D gene (6 bases). This CDR3 spans 14 amino acids. The ends were cut back, 2 bases at V and 2 bases at J, with 10 bases in the middle. CDR1 SNHLY and CDR2 FYNNEI come from the germline V gene. CDR3: CASSEQGLAYEQYF. CDR3 sequence (DNA): TGTGCCAGCAGTGAACAGGGACTGGCCTACGAGCAGTACTTC.

The gene calls are TRBV5-6 and TRBJ2-7; 10 bases agree with TRBD2. Trimming at V came to 4 bases and at J to 0 bases, leaving 7 bases not matched to a gene. Germline V CDR1 and CDR2: SGHDT, YYEEEE. This CDR3 is built from 16 residues. CDR3: CASSPLWTSGSYEQYF. In DNA, the CDR3 is TGTGCCAGCAGCCCTCTTTGGACTAGCGGCTCCTACGAGCAGTACTTC.

The chain has TRBV4-1 and TRBJ2-1; D is unresolved. Trimming pared 1 base from V and 8 bases from J, leaving 12 bases between. This CDR3 spans 14 amino acids. CDR1 and CDR2 from the germline V gene are MGHRA and YSYEKL. The CDR3 protein is CASSQVGSHDEQFF. The DNA for the CDR3 is TGCGCCAGCAGCCAAGTAGGCAGTCACGATGAGCAGTTCTTC.

V and J are TRBV9 and TRBJ2-3, with 8 positions matching TRBD1. The CDR3 spans 16 residues. V lost 4 bases and J lost 2; bases outside the gene matches: 9. The germline V gene encodes CDR1 SGDLS and CDR2 YYNGEE. For the CDR3, the DNA is TGTGCCAGCAGCCCACGACAGGGGTACTCCACAGATACGCAGTATTTT. Its translation is CASSPRQGYSTDTQYF.